Below are 10 T cell receptor beta chains sequenced from a single sample in a study of Graves' ophthalmopathy and Graves' hyperthyroidism. RNA transcripts were the template, and TCR beta CDR3 regions were amplified from them. HTBI primers served in a first-round RT-PCR, which a second-round multiplex PCR followed. TCRdb analysed the multiplex PCR reads with MiXCR anew, one entry per CDR3 protein. The sample includes around 400,000 distinct CDR3 sequences, roughly 20% of them seen just once. Specimen: peripheral blood. These receptors originate from a woman under 30 with stable Graves' hyperthyroidism.

This clonotype was counted at least ten times. The chain has TRBV24-1 and TRBJ1-1, with 10 bases matching TRBD1. Germline V gives CDR1 KGHDR, CDR2 SFDVKD. V was pared by 3 bases and J by 5 bases, with 2 bases of the junction left unmatched. This CDR3 has 14 residues. The CDR3 region is CATSDGQGVTEAFF. The CDR3 nucleotides are TGTGCCACCAGTGATGGACAGGGGGTAACTGAAGCTTTCTTT.

This clonotype was seen a handful of times. A much larger clone differs by one base, so this may be a read error. The rearrangement joins TRBV28 to TRBJ1-3, with a weak D call TRBD1 (5 bases). The germline gives CDR1 MDHEN, CDR2 SYDVKM. The CDR3 consists of 15 residues. In nucleotides, the CDR3 is TGTGCCAGCAGTTGGAGGGGCAGCTCTGGAAACACCGTATATTTT. Protein product: CASSWRGSSGNTVYF.

This clonotype was found many times. The chain links TRBV7-9 to TRBJ1-1; D remains unclear. CDR3 length: 13 amino acids. From germline, CDR1 is SEHNR and CDR2 FQNEAQ (reference sequence). With 10 bases removed from V and 0 bases from J, the gap between germline ends came to 12 bases. The CDR3: CATTDGMNTEAFF. The CDR3 DNA reads TGTGCCACCACGGACGGAATGAACACTGAAGCTTTCTTT. Based on the CDR3 plus reference TRBV7-9 and TRBJ1-1, the full variable domain is DTGVSQNPRHKITKRGQNVTFRCDPISEHNRLYWYRQTLGQGPEFLTYFQNEAQLEKSRLLSDRFSAERPKGSFSTLEIQRTEQGDSAMYLCATTDGMNTEAFFGQGTRLTVV.

V gene TRBV19 combines with J gene TRBJ1-2; possible D gene TRBD1, 6 bases. The CDR3 contains 13 residues. Germline assignment: CDR1 LNHDA and CDR2 SQIVND (reference sequence). Trimming took off 6 bases at V and 2 bases at J, with 10 bases between the two ends. The CDR3 protein is CASSTGINYGYTF. The CDR3 DNA follows: TGTGCCAGTAGCACAGGGATAAACTATGGCTACACCTTC.

This clonotype was counted a few times. V gene TRBV30 combines with J gene TRBJ2-2, with TRBD1 matching 10 bases. The V segment lost 4 bases and the J segment 7 bases; nucleotides outside the gene matches: 9. The CDR3 has 15 residues. From germline, CDR1 is GTSNPN and CDR2 SVGIG (reference sequence). The CDR3 DNA follows: TGTGCCTGGACGACCGGGACAGGGGATTTCGGGGAGCTGTTTTTT. Translated, it gives CAWTTGTGDFGELFF.

This clonotype was seen only a few times. V gene TRBV5-1 combines with J gene TRBJ2-5; no clear D gene. This CDR3 has 15 amino acids. Per germline, CDR1 SGHRS and CDR2 YFSETQ. Trimming took 0 bases from V and 5 from J, leaving 14 bases between them. CDR3 protein: CASSLEPVASETQYF. In DNA, the CDR3 is TGCGCCAGCAGCTTGGAGCCTGTAGCTTCGGAGACCCAGTACTTC.

This clonotype was found many times. The chain joins TRBV2 to TRBJ2-7; D might be TRBD1 (6 bases). The CDR3 totals 15 residues. The germline V gene has CDR1 SNHLY and CDR2 FYNNEI. Trimming left V 7 bases short and J 0 bases short, with 16 bases between. Written as DNA, the CDR3 is TGTGCCAGCACTTTGTCAGGGGCCGTCTCCTACGAGCAGTACTTC. It encodes CASTLSGAVSYEQYF.

This clonotype showed up just a few times. This rearrangement joins TRBV12-3 or TRBV12-4 to TRBJ2-1; 7 bases agree with TRBD1. J lost 1 base, V lost 6 bases, and 9 bases had no gene match. The CDR3 spans 16 residues. This CDR3 is CASRTYKGQSYNEQFF. In DNA, the CDR3 is TGTGCCAGCAGGACATACAAGGGACAGTCCTACAATGAGCAGTTCTTC.

This clonotype has only a few counts. This may come from a read error, since a much larger clone is one base off. The J gene is TRBJ2-7, the V gene TRBV28, with TRBD1 matching over 10 bases. V was pared by 3 bases and J by 5 bases, with 4 bases of the junction left unmatched. The CDR3 consists of 14 residues. Germline CDR1 and CDR2: MDHEN and SYDVKM. CDR3 residues: CASSFDRGPNEQYF. The CDR3 bases are TGTGCCAGCAGTTTCGACAGGGGGCCCAACGAGCAGTACTTC.

This clonotype was recorded at least ten times. A much larger clone differs by one base, so this may be a read error. The chain combines TRBV6-1 with TRBJ1-1; D gene uncertain. With 5 bases removed from V and 5 bases from J, the gap between germline ends came to 6 bases. Germline lookup yields CDR1 MNHNS and CDR2 SASEGT. The CDR3 length is 11 residues. The CDR3 bases are TGTGCCAGCAGTACGAAAACTGAAGCTTTCTTT. Translating gives CASSTKTEAFF.